This T cell receptor (beta chain) was retrieved from a study of cytomegalovirus exposure and HLA in healthy donors. About the study: Within an early data release were tens of millions of unique TCRs drawn from HLA-typed donors.

In the case of this clone: Its specificity is not known.

The V segment lost 3 bases and the J segment 0 bases; nucleotides outside the gene matches: 3. The germline gives CDR1 SGHRS, CDR2 YFSETQ. This CDR3 is 15 amino acids long. General study findings and limits: It has been reported that TCR beta sequences accurately predicted the HLA-A and HLA-B alleles of most subjects.

PCR primers comprised 60 Vbeta and 13 Jbeta primers. This table comes from immunoSEQ multiplex PCR, and its TCRdb copy is limited to in-frame clones, with some not included. The table records about 100,000 clones, 76% of them present only once. This sequence joins TRBV5-1 and TRBJ2-1; 7 positions match TRBD1. Sequencing was done on a sample of PBMCs. The receptor's source is a woman aged 60-75 years in good health and CMV-seropositive. CDR3 in DNA: TGCGCCAGCAGCTCCGCAGGGGGCTCCTACAATGAGCAGTTCTTC. Its translation: CASSSAGGSYNEQFF.